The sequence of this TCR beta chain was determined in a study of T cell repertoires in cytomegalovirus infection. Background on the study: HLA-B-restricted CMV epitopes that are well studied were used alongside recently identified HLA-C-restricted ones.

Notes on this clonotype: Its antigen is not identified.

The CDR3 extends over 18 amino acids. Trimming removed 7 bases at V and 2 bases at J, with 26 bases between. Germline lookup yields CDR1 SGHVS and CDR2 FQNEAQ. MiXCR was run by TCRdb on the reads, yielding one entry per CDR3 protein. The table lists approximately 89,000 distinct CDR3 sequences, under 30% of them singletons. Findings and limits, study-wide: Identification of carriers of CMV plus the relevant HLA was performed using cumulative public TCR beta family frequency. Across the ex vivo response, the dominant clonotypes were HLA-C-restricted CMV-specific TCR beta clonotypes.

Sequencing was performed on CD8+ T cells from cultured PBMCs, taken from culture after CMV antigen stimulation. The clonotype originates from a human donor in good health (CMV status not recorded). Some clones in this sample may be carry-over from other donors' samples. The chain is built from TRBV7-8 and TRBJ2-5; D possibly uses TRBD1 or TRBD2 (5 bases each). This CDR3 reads CASTRIGRQRGGQETQYF. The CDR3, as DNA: TGTGCCAGCACGCGCATAGGCAGGCAGAGGGGCGGACAAGAGACCCAGTACTTC. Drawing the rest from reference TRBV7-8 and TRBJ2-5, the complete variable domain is GAGVSQSPRYKVAKRGQDVALRCDPISGHVSLFWYQQALGQGPEFLTYFQNEAQLDKSGLPSDRFFAERPEGSVSTLKIQRTQQEDSAVYLCASTRIGRQRGGQETQYFGPGTRLLVL.